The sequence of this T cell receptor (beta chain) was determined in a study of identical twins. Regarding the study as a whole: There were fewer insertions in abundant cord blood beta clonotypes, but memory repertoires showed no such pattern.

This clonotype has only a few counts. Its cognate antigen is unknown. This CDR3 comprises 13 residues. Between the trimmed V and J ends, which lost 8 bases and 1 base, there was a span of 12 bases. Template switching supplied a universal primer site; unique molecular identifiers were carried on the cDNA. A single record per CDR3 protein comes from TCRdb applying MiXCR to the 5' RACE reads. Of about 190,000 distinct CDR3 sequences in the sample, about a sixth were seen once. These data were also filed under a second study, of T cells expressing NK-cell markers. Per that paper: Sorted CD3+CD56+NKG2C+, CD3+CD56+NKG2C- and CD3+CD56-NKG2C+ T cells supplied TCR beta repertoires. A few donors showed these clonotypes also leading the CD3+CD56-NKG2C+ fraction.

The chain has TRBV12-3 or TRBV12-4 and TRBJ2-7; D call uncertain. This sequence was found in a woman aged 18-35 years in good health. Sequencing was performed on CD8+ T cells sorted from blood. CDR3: CASQADLSYEQYF. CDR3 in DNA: TGTGCCAGCCAAGCAGACCTTTCCTACGAGCAGTACTTC.